The rows below give T cell receptor beta chains drawn from one sample of a study of somatic mutations in cytotoxic T cells in rheumatoid arthritis. TCRdb's copy holds only in-frame clones and misses some; the assay was immunoSEQ multiplex PCR. This table has 14,000 or so clones, 65% to 75% appearing once. The sequencing sample was made of CD8+ T cells sorted from blood. The receptor set was obtained from an adult with rheumatoid arthritis. Both conserved end residues are part of each CDR3. Fields, in order: J gene, V gene, clone size, CDR3 protein. For some rows the clone size is stated as once, few or many, or as a class when expanded; others skip it.

j_call: TRBJ2-3
v_call: TRBV2
clone_size: once
cdr3_aa: CASNPTGGGTDTQYF

j_call: TRBJ2-1
v_call: TRBV19
clone_size: .
cdr3_aa: CASSIWQGGSNEQFF

j_call: TRBJ2-3
v_call: TRBV30
clone_size: .
cdr3_aa: CAWSVSSGPRDTQYF

j_call: TRBJ1-3
v_call: TRBV25-1
clone_size: .
cdr3_aa: CASSEDVSGNTIYF

j_call: TRBJ1-2
v_call: TRBV7-9
clone_size: .
cdr3_aa: CASKARQGNYGYTF

j_call: TRBJ1-6
v_call: TRBV6-5
clone_size: .
cdr3_aa: CASSPYNSPLHF

j_call: TRBJ2-7
v_call: TRBV27
clone_size: .
cdr3_aa: CASSYGGLEQYF

j_call: TRBJ2-1
v_call: TRBV27
clone_size: .
cdr3_aa: CASSTRDRAPYNEQFF

j_call: TRBJ2-7
v_call: TRBV5-4
clone_size: .
cdr3_aa: CASSRTGDEQYF

j_call: TRBJ2-3
v_call: TRBV9
clone_size: once
cdr3_aa: CASSEERLYTDTQYF

j_call: TRBJ2-1
v_call: TRBV19
clone_size: .
cdr3_aa: CASSAGTVNEQFF

j_call: TRBJ2-7
v_call: TRBV19
clone_size: few
cdr3_aa: CASSTTQGYEQYF

j_call: TRBJ1-6
v_call: TRBV2
clone_size: .
cdr3_aa: CASSHGEDYNSPLHF

j_call: TRBJ2-7
v_call: TRBV10-1
clone_size: .
cdr3_aa: CASSELRGETYEQYF

j_call: TRBJ1-2
v_call: TRBV2
clone_size: .
cdr3_aa: CASSEERVYGYTF